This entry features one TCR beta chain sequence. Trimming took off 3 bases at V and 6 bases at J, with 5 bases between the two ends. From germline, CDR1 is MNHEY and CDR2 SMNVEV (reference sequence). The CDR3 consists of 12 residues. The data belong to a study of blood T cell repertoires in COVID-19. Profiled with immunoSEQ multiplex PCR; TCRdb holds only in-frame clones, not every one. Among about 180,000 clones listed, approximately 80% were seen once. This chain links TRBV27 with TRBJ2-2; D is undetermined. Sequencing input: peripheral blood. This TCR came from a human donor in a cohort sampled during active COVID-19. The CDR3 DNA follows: TGTGCCAGCAGTTTCAGGTCCGGGGAGCTGTTTTTT. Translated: CASSFRSGELFF.